This T cell receptor beta chain was sequenced in a study of blood T cell repertoires in COVID-19. TCRdb's table, derived via immunoSEQ multiplex PCR, lists solely in-frame clones and lacks some. The sample gives 300,000 or so clones, approximately 86% of which show up once; 4% to 5.5% is in the top ten. The CDR3 contains 15 residues. The germline V gene has CDR1 WNHNN and CDR2 SYGVQD (reference sequence). V was pared by 3 bases and J by 15 bases, with 14 bases of the junction left unmatched. Participants were aged roughly 18 to 90 years, lived in around 25 US areas, and enrolled virtually. Participant-reported clinical history was the basis for cohort assignment.

The rearrangement joins TRBV10-1 to TRBJ2-1, with TRBD2 identical over 10 bases. This TCR was sampled from a woman in her forties with acute COVID-19. The sequenced sample was PBMCs or T cells enriched from blood (not recorded which). DNA of the CDR3: TGCGCCAGCAGTGAACTCTTACTAGCGGGATATTCTCCGTTCTTC. This gives the protein CASSELLLAGYSPFF.